This TCR beta chain came from a study of blood T cell repertoires in COVID-19. In the study overall: Acute and convalescent COVID-19 specimens originated in the United States, Italy and Spain.

This clone was detected a few times. CDR3 size: 14 residues. Germline V gene data show CDR1 as LGHDT and CDR2 as YNNKEL (reference sequence). The ends lost 6 bases at V and 1 base at J; junction bases unmatched: 4. Data came from immunoSEQ multiplex PCR; TCRdb stores just in-frame clones and leaves some out. The table has approximately 300,000 clones, 85% to 90% seen once. Everyone who took part was roughly 18 to 89 years old, and they came from about two dozen US areas. Cohort allocation depended upon clinical history that participants reported. Sequences were obtained from PBMCs or T cells enriched from blood (not recorded which). The chain uses TRBV3-1 (or the pseudogene TRBV3-2) and TRBJ1-1, with TRBD1 matching over 8 bases. This TCR derives from a woman younger than 30 who had recovered from COVID-19. CDR3 bases: TGTGCCAGCAGTTCAGGGGGCTGGAACACTGAAGCTTTCTTT. Its protein product is CASSSGGWNTEAFF.